Listed below are T cell receptor beta chains from one sample, sequenced in a study of T cells in Graves' hyperthyroidism and ophthalmopathy. TCRdb processed the multiplex PCR reads anew with MiXCR; each CDR3 protein has one entry. Of 450,000 to 700,000 distinct CDR3 sequences in the sample, about 43% were seen once. The sequencing sample was made of peripheral blood or thyroid tissue (not recorded which). Source of these receptors: an adult woman with Graves' disease, either hyperthyroidism or ophthalmopathy (not recorded which). Both conserved end residues are part of each CDR3. A D gene is named only where the DNA matches it firmly. Clone size is shown for a subset of rows, as once, few, many or a class of expanded clone.

j_call clone_size cdr3_length d_call v_call cdr3_aa cdr3_nt
TRBJ2-5 - 17 TRBD2 TRBV9 CASSGRGLAGSQETQYF TGTGCCAGCAGCGGACGGGGACTAGCGGGCTCACAAGAGACCCAGTACTTC
TRBJ1-3 many 16 - TRBV15 CATSRVPEGAGNTIYF TGTGCCACCAGCAGAGTCCCCGAGGGCGCTGGAAACACCATATATTTT
TRBJ1-1 - 12 - TRBV30 CAWSVRHPGAFF TGTGCCTGGAGTGTACGGCACCCGGGAGCTTTCTTT
TRBJ1-3 - 13 - TRBV29-1 CSVALLGGNTIYF TGCAGCGTTGCTCTCCTAGGGGGAAACACCATATATTTT
TRBJ2-7 many 15 TRBD1 TRBV4-1 CASSQETGIAYEQYF TGCGCCAGCAGCCAAGAGACAGGGATTGCCTACGAGCAGTACTTC
TRBJ1-2 many 13 - TRBV2 CANHPDIGNGYTF TGTGCCAACCACCCGGACATCGGTAATGGCTACACCTTC
TRBJ2-7 many 16 TRBD2 TRBV7-9 CASSYLSGSLGDEQYF TGTGCCAGCAGCTACCTCAGCGGGAGCCTCGGAGACGAGCAGTACTTC
TRBJ1-1 many 12 - TRBV15 CATSRDLIKAFF TGTGCCACCAGCAGAGATCTTATTAAAGCTTTCTTT
TRBJ1-2 many 16 - TRBV6-5 CASRVLGLGMNYGYTF TGTGCCAGCCGGGTTCTCGGACTAGGAATGAACTATGGCTACACCTTC
TRBJ1-6 - 15 - TRBV5-6 CASSQTTDFNSPLHF TGTGCCAGCAGCCAAACGACAGATTTCAATTCACCCCTCCACTTT
TRBJ1-6 - 13 TRBD1 TRBV28 CAVQGLMGSPLHF TGTGCCGTACAGGGGCTTATGGGATCACCCCTCCACTTT
TRBJ1-2 many 15 - TRBV11-2 CASSLGEGTVYGYTF TGTGCCAGCAGCTTAGGAGAGGGGACGGTCTATGGCTACACCTTC
TRBJ1-4 few 15 TRBD1 TRBV29-1 CSVDSSASQGAKLFF TGCAGCGTTGATTCGTCCGCCTCCCAGGGGGCGAAACTGTTTTTT
TRBJ1-1 many 17 TRBD1 TRBV5-8 CASSWGGTGQGGTEAFF TGTGCCAGCAGCTGGGGTGGGACAGGCCAAGGTGGCACTGAAGCTTTCTTT
TRBJ2-7 - 14 TRBD2 TRBV24-1 CAPPSGRAVYEQYF TGTGCCCCCCCTAGCGGGAGGGCCGTCTACGAGCAGTACTTC
TRBJ2-6 many 15 - TRBV10-3 CAISESTRGANVLTF TGTGCCATCAGTGAGTCGACTCGGGGGGCCAACGTCCTGACTTTC
TRBJ1-3 many 16 - TRBV10-3 CAIRDHGTPSGNTIYF TGTGCCATCCGCGATCACGGCACCCCCTCTGGAAACACCATATATTTT
TRBJ2-7 - 15 TRBD2 TRBV6-2/TRBV6-3 CASRVPRDYGYEQYF TGTGCCAGCAGAGTGCCCCGGGACTACGGCTACGAGCAGTACTTC
TRBJ1-2 few 12 - TRBV7-9 CASRGASEQAVF TGTGCCAGCAGAGGAGCTTCGGAACAGGCCGTCTTC
TRBJ2-5 - 16 TRBD2 TRBV20-1 CSASGGTSGSWETQYF TGCAGTGCTAGTGGAGGGACTAGCGGGAGCTGGGAGACCCAGTACTTC
TRBJ1-4 - 13 - TRBV2 CASRDTQNEKLFF TGTGCCAGCAGGGACACCCAAAATGAAAAACTGTTTTTT
TRBJ1-1 - 15 TRBD1 TRBV12-5 CASGITTGENTEAFF TGTGCTAGTGGTATCACGACAGGGGAGAACACTGAAGCTTTCTTT
TRBJ2-7 - 15 TRBD2 TRBV7-2 CASSSTSGRNNEQYF TGTGCCAGCAGCTCTACTAGCGGGAGAAACAACGAGCAGTACTTC
TRBJ2-7 - 18 TRBD2 TRBV5-8 CASSPWGNIAGRVYEQYF TGTGCCAGCAGCCCCTGGGGGAATATTGCCGGGAGGGTTTACGAGCAGTACTTC
TRBJ1-2 many 12 - TRBV4-1 CASSPKRGYLTF TGCGCCAGCAGCCCAAAAAGGGGATACCTCACCTTC
TRBJ2-2 - 14 - TRBV2 CASRERLGTGELFF TGTGCCAGCAGGGAGCGTTTAGGCACCGGGGAGCTGTTTTTT
TRBJ1-2 - 14 - TRBV29-1 CSVEGQQGRYGYTF TGCAGCGTTGAAGGACAACAGGGACGGTATGGCTACACCTTC
TRBJ2-5 - 18 TRBD2 TRBV7-8 CASSLGGLAGGPLETQYF TGTGCCAGCAGCTTGGGTGGACTAGCGGGAGGGCCGTTGGAGACCCAGTACTTC
TRBJ2-7 many 14 - TRBV6-5 CASSYGGILYEQYF TGTGCCAGCAGTTACGGCGGGATTTTGTACGAGCAGTACTTC
TRBJ1-6 - 15 TRBD1 TRBV20-1 CSARAGQGEWSPLHF TGCAGTGCTAGGGCGGGACAGGGTGAATGGTCACCCCTCCACTTT
TRBJ2-7 many 13 - TRBV2 CASSEHKTYEQYF TGTGCCAGCAGTGAGCACAAAACCTACGAGCAGTACTTC
TRBJ1-2 many 16 - TRBV27 CASNKRFTAEIYGYTF TGTGCCAGCAACAAAAGGTTTACCGCAGAGATCTATGGCTACACCTTC
TRBJ1-2 many 16 TRBD1 TRBV13 CASGAGGPRSSYGYTF TGTGCCAGCGGCGCAGGGGGCCCAAGGTCTTCCTATGGCTACACCTTC
TRBJ2-7 few 15 - TRBV29-1 CSVGRRDSRSYEQYF TGCAGCGTTGGTAGGAGAGACAGTCGATCCTACGAGCAGTACTTC
TRBJ1-4 - 16 - TRBV5-1 CASAMGPGFIYEKLFF TGCGCCAGCGCAATGGGACCGGGGTTCATCTACGAAAAACTGTTTTTT
TRBJ2-5 many 14 - TRBV25-1 CASSDRHNQETQYF TGTGCCAGCAGTGATCGGCACAACCAAGAGACCCAGTACTTC
TRBJ2-7 - 13 TRBD2 TRBV5-4 CASGFAGGYEQYF TGTGCCAGCGGGTTCGCGGGGGGCTACGAGCAGTACTTC
TRBJ2-1 - 15 TRBD2 TRBV20-1 CSASVSSSGINEQFF TGCAGTGCTAGCGTAAGCTCTAGCGGGATAAATGAGCAGTTCTTC